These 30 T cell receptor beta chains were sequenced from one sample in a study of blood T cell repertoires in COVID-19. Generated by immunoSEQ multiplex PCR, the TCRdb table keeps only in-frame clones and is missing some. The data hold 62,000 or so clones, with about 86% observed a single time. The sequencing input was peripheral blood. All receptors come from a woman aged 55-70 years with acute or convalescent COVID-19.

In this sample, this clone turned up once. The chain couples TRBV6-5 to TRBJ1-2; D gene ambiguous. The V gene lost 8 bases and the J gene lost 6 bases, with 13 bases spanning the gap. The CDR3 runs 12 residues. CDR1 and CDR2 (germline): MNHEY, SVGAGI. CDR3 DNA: TGTGCCAGCCACCCGAGGGCGAATGGCTACACCTTC. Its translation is CASHPRANGYTF.

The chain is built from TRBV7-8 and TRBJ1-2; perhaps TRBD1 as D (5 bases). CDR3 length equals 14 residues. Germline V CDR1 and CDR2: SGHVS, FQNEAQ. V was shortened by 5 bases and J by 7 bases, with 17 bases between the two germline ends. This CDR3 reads CASSPLRGSGGYTF. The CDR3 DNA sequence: TGTGCCAGCAGCCCCCTGCGGGGGAGTGGTGGCTACACCTTC.

CDR3 bases: TGTGCCAGCAGTCCGGCAGGGTCGCATCAGCCCCAGCATTTT. Residues: CASSPAGSHQPQHF. The chain joins TRBV9 to TRBJ1-5; D might be TRBD1 (5 bases). This CDR3 has 14 amino acids. Trimming stripped 5 bases from V and 5 bases from J, with 14 bases between. Germline CDR1 is SGDLS and CDR2 is YYNGEE.

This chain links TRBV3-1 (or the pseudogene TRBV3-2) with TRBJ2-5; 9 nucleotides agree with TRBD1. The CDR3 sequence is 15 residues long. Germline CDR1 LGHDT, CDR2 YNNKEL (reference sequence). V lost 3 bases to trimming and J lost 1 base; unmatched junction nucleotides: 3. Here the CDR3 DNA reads TGTGCCAGCAGCCAGGGGACAGGGCCCCAAGAGACCCAGTACTTC. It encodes CASSQGTGPQETQYF.

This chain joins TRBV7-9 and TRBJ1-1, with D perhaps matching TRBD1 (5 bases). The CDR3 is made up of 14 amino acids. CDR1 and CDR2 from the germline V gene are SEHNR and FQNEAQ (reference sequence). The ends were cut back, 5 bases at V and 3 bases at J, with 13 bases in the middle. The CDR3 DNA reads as TGTGCCAGCAGCGCCAGGGTTAGGGACACTGAAGCTTTCTTT. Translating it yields CASSARVRDTEAFF.

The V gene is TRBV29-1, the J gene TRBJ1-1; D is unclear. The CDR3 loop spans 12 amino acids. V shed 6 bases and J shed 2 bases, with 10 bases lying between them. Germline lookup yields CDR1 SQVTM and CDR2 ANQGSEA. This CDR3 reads CSVRLLNTEAFF. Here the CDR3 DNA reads TGCAGCGTGAGACTTCTAAACACTGAAGCTTTCTTT.

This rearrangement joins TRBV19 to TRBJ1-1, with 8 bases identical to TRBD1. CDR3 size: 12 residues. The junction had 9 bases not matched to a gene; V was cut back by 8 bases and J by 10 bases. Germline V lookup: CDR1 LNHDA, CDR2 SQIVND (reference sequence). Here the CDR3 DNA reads TGTGCCAGTCGACCCAGACAGGGGTTAGCTTTCTTT. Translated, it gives CASRPRQGLAFF.

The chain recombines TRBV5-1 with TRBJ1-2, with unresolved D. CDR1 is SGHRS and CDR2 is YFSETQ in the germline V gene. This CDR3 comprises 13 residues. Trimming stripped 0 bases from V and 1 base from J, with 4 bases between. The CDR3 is CASSLDSNYGYTF. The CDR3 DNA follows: TGCGCCAGCAGCTTGGACAGTAACTATGGCTACACCTTC.

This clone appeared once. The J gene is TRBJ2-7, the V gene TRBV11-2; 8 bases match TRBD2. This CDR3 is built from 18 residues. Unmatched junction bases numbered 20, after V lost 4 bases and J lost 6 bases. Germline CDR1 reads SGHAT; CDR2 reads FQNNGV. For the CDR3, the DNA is TGTGCCAGCAGCTCGGGGGGGGTAGGGACTAGTGAGGACCGCGAGCAGTACTTC. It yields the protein CASSSGGVGTSEDREQYF.

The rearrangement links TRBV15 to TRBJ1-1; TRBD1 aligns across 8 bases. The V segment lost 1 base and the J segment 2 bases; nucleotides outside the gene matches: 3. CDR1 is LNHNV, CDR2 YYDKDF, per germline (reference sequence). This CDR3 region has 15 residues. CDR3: CATSRGGTGNTEAFF. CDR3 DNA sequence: TGTGCCACCAGCAGAGGGGGGACAGGAAACACTGAAGCTTTCTTT.

The CDR3 region has the DNA TGTGCCAGCAGCAAAAGGGAACCGGGACAGGTCTATCTGGTGGATGAGCAGTTCTTC. Translated: CASSKREPGQVYLVDEQFF. This chain links TRBV21-1 with TRBJ2-1; TRBD1, as called in the table, went unchecked against the DNA. TRBV21-1 is a recognized pseudogene. There are 19 residues in the CDR3.

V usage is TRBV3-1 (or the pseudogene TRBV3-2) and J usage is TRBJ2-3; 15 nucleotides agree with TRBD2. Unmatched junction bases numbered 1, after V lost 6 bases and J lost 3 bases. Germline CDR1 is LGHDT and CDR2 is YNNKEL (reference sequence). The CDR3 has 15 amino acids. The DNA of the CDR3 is TGTGCCAGCAGAGGACTAGCGGGGGGGACAGATACGCAGTATTTT. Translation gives CASRGLAGGTDTQYF.

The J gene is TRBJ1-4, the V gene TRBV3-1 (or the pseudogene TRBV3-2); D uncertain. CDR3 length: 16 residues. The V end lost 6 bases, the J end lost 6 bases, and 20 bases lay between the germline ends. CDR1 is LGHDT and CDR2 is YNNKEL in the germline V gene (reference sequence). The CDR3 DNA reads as TGTGCCAGCAGTCCCGGGGAAGGGTGGAGGTATGAAAAACTGTTTTTT. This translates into CASSPGEGWRYEKLFF.

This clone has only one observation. The CDR3 DNA is TGCGCCAGCATTGGGGGACAGGGATACAATGAGCAGTTCTTC. It encodes CASIGGQGYNEQFF. This chain joins TRBV5-1 and TRBJ2-1; 9 bases fit TRBD1. Germline assignment: CDR1 SGHRS and CDR2 YFSETQ. This CDR3 contains 14 residues. With 6 bases clipped from V and 4 bases from J, the junction kept 5 bases outside the gene matches.

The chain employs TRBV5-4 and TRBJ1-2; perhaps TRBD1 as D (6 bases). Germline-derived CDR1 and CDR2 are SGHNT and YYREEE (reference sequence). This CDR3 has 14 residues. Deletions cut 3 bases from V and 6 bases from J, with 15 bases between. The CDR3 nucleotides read TGTGCCAGCAGCTCGACGCAGGGGAGGGATGGCTACACCTTC. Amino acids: CASSSTQGRDGYTF.

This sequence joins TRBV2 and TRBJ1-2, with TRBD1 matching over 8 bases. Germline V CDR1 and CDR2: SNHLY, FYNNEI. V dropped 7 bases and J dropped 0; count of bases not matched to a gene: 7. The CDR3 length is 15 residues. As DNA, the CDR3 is TGTGCCAGCACCCGACAGGGGAGGGCTAACTATGGCTACACCTTC. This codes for CASTRQGRANYGYTF.

The CDR3 DNA follows: TGCGCCAGCAGCTTGGAACTAGCGGGAGGAGAGACCCAGTACTTC. Its translation is CASSLELAGGETQYF. The chain joins TRBV5-1 to TRBJ2-5, with 12 bases lining up with TRBD2. The ends lost 0 bases at V and 4 bases at J; junction bases unmatched: 1. In germline, CDR1 is SGHRS, CDR2 YFSETQ. The CDR3 spans 15 residues.

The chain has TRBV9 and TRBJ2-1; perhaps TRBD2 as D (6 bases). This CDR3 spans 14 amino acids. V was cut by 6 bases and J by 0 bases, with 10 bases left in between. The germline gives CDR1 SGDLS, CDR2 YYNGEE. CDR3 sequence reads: CASTVGSSYNEQFF. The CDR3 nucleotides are TGTGCCAGCACCGTCGGGAGCTCCTACAATGAGCAGTTCTTC. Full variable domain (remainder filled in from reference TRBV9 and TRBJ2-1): DSGVTQTPKHLITATGQRVTLRCSPRSGDLSVYWYQQSLDQGLQFLIQYYNGEERAKGNILERFSAQQFPDLHSELNLSSLELGDSALYFCASTVGSSYNEQFFGPGTRLTVL.

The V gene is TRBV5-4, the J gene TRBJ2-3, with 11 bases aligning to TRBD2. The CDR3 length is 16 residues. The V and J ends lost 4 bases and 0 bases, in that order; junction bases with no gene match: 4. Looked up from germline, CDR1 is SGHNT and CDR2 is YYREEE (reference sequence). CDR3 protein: CASSPGTSGSTDTQYF. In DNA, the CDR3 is TGTGCCAGCAGCCCAGGGACTAGCGGAAGCACAGATACGCAGTATTTT.

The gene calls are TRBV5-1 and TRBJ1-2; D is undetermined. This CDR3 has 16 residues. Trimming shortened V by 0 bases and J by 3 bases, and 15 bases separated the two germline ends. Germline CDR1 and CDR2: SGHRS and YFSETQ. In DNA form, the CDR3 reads TGCGCCAGCAGCTTGGTCGGGAAAGGGAGCTACTATGGCTACACCTTC. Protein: CASSLVGKGSYYGYTF.

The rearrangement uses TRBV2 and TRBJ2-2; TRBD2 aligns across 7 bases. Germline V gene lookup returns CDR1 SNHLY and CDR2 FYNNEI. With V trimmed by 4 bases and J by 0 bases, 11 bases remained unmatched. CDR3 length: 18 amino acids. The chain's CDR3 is CASSGRDYLISNTGELFF. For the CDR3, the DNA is TGTGCCAGCAGTGGCCGGGACTACCTTATATCGAACACCGGGGAGCTGTTTTTT.

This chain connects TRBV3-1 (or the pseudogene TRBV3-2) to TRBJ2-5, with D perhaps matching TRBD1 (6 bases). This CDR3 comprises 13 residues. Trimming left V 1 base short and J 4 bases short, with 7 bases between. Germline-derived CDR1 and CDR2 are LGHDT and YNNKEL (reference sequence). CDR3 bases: TGTGCCAGCAGCCAAGGGGGGCGAGAGACCCAGTACTTC. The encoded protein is CASSQGGRETQYF.

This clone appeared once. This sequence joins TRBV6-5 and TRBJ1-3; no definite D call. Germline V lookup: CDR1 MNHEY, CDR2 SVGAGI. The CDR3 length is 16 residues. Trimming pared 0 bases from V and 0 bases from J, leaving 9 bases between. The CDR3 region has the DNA TGTGCCAGCAGTTACTCGGGCAGTGGCTCTGGAAACACCATATATTTT. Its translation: CASSYSGSGSGNTIYF.

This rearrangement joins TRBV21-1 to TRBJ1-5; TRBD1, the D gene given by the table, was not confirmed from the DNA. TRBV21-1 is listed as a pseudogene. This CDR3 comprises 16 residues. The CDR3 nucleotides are TGTGCCAGCAGCAAAGGGACAGGGGGCTTCAATCAGCCCCAGCATTTT. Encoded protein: CASSKGTGGFNQPQHF.

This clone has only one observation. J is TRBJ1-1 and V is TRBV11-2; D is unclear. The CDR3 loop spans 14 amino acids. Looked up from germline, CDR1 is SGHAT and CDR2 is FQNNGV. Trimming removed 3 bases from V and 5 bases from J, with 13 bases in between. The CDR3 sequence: CASSFGGYGTEAFF. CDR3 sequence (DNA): TGTGCCAGCAGCTTTGGAGGGTACGGAACTGAAGCTTTCTTT. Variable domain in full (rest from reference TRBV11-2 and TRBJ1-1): EAGVAQSPRYKIIEKRQSVAFWCNPISGHATLYWYQQILGQGPKLLIQFQNNGVVDDSQLPKDRFSAERLKGVDSTLKIQPAKLEDSAVYLCASSFGGYGTEAFFGQGTRLTVV.

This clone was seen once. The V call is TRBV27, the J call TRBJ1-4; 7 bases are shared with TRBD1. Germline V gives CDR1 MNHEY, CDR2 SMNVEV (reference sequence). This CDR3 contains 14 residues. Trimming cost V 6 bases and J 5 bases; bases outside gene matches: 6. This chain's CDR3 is CASRTGQPNEKLFF. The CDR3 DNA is TGTGCCAGCAGGACGGGACAGCCGAATGAAAAACTGTTTTTT.

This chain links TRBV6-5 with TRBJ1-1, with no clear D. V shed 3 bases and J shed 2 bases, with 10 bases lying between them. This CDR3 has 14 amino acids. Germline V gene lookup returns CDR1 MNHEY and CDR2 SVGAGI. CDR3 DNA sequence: TGTGCCAGCAGTTATACCGGTTCTAACACTGAAGCTTTCTTT. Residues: CASSYTGSNTEAFF.

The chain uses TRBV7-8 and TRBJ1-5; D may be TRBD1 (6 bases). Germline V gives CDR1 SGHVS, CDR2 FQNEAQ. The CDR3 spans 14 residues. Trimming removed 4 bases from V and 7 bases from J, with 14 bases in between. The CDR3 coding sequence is TGTGCCAGCAGCTCCCACAGGGTATGGCAGCCCCAGCATTTT. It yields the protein CASSSHRVWQPQHF.

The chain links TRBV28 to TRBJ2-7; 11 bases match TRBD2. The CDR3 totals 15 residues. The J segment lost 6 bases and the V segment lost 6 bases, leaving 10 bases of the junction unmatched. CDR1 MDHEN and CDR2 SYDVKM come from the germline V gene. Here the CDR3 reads CASRQNSGRAGEQYF. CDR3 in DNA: TGTGCCAGCAGACAAAATAGCGGGAGGGCGGGCGAGCAGTACTTC.

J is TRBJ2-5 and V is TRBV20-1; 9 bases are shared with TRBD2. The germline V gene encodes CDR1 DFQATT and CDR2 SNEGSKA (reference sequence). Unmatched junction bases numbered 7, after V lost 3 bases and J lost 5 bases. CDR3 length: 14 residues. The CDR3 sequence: CSASGGRASETQYF. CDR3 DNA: TGCAGTGCTAGTGGCGGGAGGGCCAGTGAGACCCAGTACTTC.